The clone carrying this T cell receptor beta chain was seen just once. Its antigen is still unknown. These data are taken from a study of T cell repertoires in cytomegalovirus infection. Whole-study context: Alongside well-studied HLA-B-restricted CMV epitopes, recently identified HLA-C-restricted CMV epitopes were also used.

Germline V gives CDR1 LNHNV, CDR2 YYDKDF (reference sequence). The CDR3 totals 16 residues. The V gene end was trimmed by 6 bases and the J gene end by 4 bases; junction bases not matched to a gene: 8. TCRdb re-analysed the reads in MiXCR, keeping a single row per CDR3 protein. The repertoire holds around 710,000 distinct CDR3 sequences, with almost 30% as singletons. This TCR derives from a human donor in good health (CMV status not recorded). Some clones in this sample may be carry-over from other donors' samples. The specimen was cultured CD8+ T cells from PBMCs, collected from culture after CMV antigen stimulation. The chain uses TRBV15 and TRBJ2-2; TRBD1 agrees at 10 bases. Here the CDR3 reads CATRDRGVWITGELFF. CDR3 DNA sequence: TGTGCCACCAGGGACAGGGGGGTGTGGATCACCGGGGAGCTGTTTTTT.